The 10 T cell receptor beta chains below were found in one sample sequenced in a study of shared clonotypes between healthy human individuals. The table came from immunoSEQ multiplex PCR; TCRdb's copy has only in-frame clones and leaves some out. In the table there are fewer than 600,000 clones, around 77% of which are singletons. Sequenced input: PBMCs. The origin of the receptors is a woman aged 40 to 49 in good health. Some clones in this sample may be carry-over from other donors' samples.

The chain is built from TRBV5-1 and TRBJ1-4; 11 bases match TRBD1. Germline V gene sequence: CDR1 SGHRS, CDR2 YFSETQ. There are 14 residues in the CDR3. V was pared by 4 bases and J by 10 bases, with 6 bases of the junction left unmatched. The CDR3 here is CASSTGQGEGKLFF. CDR3 nucleotides: TGCGCCAGCAGCACGGGACAGGGGGAGGGAAAACTGTTTTTT.

The sample holds many counts of this clone. The V and J genes are TRBV2 and TRBJ2-7; TRBD1 might be the D (5 bases). The CDR3 spans 13 residues. The germline CDR1 and CDR2 sequences are SNHLY and FYNNEI. Trimming removed 9 bases at V and 3 bases at J, with 15 bases between. The CDR3 sequence: CASLGAPSYEQYF. The CDR3 DNA sequence: TGTGCCAGTCTAGGGGCCCCTAGCTACGAGCAGTACTTC. Full variable domain (outside the CDR3, taken from reference TRBV2 and TRBJ2-7): EPEVTQTPSHQVTQMGQEVILRCVPISNHLYFYWYRQILGQKVEFLVSFYNNEISEKSEIFDDQFSVERPDGSNFTLKIRSTKLEDSAMYFCASLGAPSYEQYFGPGTRLTVT.

About this clone: A far larger clone lies a single base away; this is likely a read error. The sample has other DNA sequences that encode this CDR3 too. The chain recombines TRBV4-3 with TRBJ2-3, with D hard to call. V was shortened by 0 bases and J by 6 bases, with 13 bases between the two germline ends. The germline V gene encodes CDR1 LGHNA and CDR2 YSLEER. The CDR3 runs 15 residues. CDR3 region: CASSQDRLGADTQYF. DNA of the CDR3: TGCGCCAGCAGCCAAGATAGGCTGGGTGCGGATACGCAGTATTTT.

V and J are TRBV5-1 and TRBJ1-1; D is ambiguous. The germline V gene encodes CDR1 SGHRS and CDR2 YFSETQ. Trimming took off 0 bases at V and 1 base at J, with 13 bases between the two ends. The CDR3 runs 16 residues. In DNA, the CDR3 is TGCGCCAGCAGCTTGGAGTTCGTCGTACGGAACACTGAAGCTTTCTTT. This sequence encodes CASSLEFVVRNTEAFF.

The chain couples TRBV9 to TRBJ1-1; D not certain. Trimming took 4 bases from V and 1 from J, leaving 11 bases between them. The CDR3 extends over 14 amino acids. Germline-derived CDR1 and CDR2 are SGDLS and YYNGEE. CDR3 sequence: CASSPGRWNTEAFF. CDR3 in DNA: TGTGCCAGCAGCCCCGGACGGTGGAACACTGAAGCTTTCTTT.

The chain recombines TRBV7-2 with TRBJ2-5; no definite D call. CDR1 is SGHTA and CDR2 is FQGNSA in the germline V gene. This CDR3 contains 11 residues. V gave up 5 bases and J gave up 3 bases, with 4 bases separating them. The CDR3 nucleotides read TGTGCCAGCAGCCGAGAAGAGACCCAGTACTTC. Its translation: CASSREETQYF.

This chain links TRBV7-7 with TRBJ2-5, with D tentatively TRBD1 or TRBD2 (5 bases each). Germline CDR1 SSHAT, CDR2 FNYEAQ (reference sequence). The germline V and J ends were trimmed by 0 bases and 3 bases, with 11 bases remaining between them. This CDR3 spans 15 amino acids. DNA for the CDR3: TGTGCCAGCAGCTTAGCGGAGAGAGGGGAAGAGACCCAGTACTTC. Amino acid sequence: CASSLAERGEETQYF.

The chain links TRBV9 to TRBJ2-1, with 8 bases aligning to TRBD1. Trimming took 1 base from V and 5 from J; bases not matched to a gene: 2. Per the germline V gene, CDR1 is SGDLS and CDR2 is YYNGEE. This CDR3 has 14 residues. CDR3: CASSVQGANNEQFF. The CDR3 DNA reads as TGTGCCAGCAGCGTACAGGGGGCTAACAATGAGCAGTTCTTC.

This clone was seen only once. This clone may be a read error of a much larger clone one base away. The same CDR3 can be traced to other DNA sequences in this sample. The chain carries TRBV19 and TRBJ1-5; 8 bases are a match to TRBD1. CDR1 and CDR2 from the germline V gene are LNHDA and SQIVND (reference sequence). CDR3 length: 18 residues. The CDR3 reads CASNHSDRDRFSNQPQHF. As DNA, the CDR3 is TGTGCCAGTAACCACTCCGACCGGGACAGGTTTAGCAACCAGCCCCAGCATTTT. Drawing the rest from reference TRBV19 and TRBJ1-5, the complete variable domain is DGGITQSPKYLFRKEGQNVTLSCEQNLNHDAMYWYRQDPGQGLRLIYYSQIVNDFQKGDIAEGYSVSREKKESFPLTVTSAQKNPTAFYLCASNHSDRDRFSNQPQHFGDGTRLSIL.

This sequence joins TRBV30 and TRBJ2-5; 8 bases agree with TRBD1. There are 17 residues in the CDR3. Germline V CDR1 and CDR2: GTSNPN, SVGIG (reference sequence). V trimming: 1 base; J trimming: 5 bases; junction bases outside the gene matches: 15. The CDR3 DNA sequence: TGTGCCTGGAGTGCAACGCCGGGACCAGGGGGCCCGGAGACCCAGTACTTC. Its translation is CAWSATPGPGGPETQYF.